This T cell receptor beta chain appears in the sequencing data of a study of vaccination effects on CD4 cells after COVID-19. Concerning this clone: The antigen remains unidentified.

Ahead of sequencing, the ViraFEST assay grew antigen-specific CD4+ T cells using viral peptide pools. Culture lasted about 11 days before CD4+ T cell isolation. All study participants received two doses of BNT162b2 or mRNA-1273 vaccine. J gave up 7 bases and V 5 bases, and 6 bases lay outside the gene matches. The CDR3 is made up of 14 amino acids. Germline CDR1 is SGHTA and CDR2 is FQGNSA. The repertoire was sequenced with immunoSEQ multiplex PCR; TCRdb's copy has only in-frame clones and lacks some. The sample carries tens of thousands of clones, around 80% recorded once. The sample in question was CD4+ T cells from PBMCs cultured with HCoV-NL63 spike peptides, obtained after COVID-19 vaccination. The receptor was isolated from a human donor who received a COVID-19 vaccine. Some clones in this sample may be carry-over from other donors' samples. The chain is built from TRBV7-2 and TRBJ2-2, with 8 bases lining up with TRBD2. The CDR3 here is CASSGRLASGELFF. In nucleotides, the CDR3 is TGTGCCAGCAGCGGACGACTAGCGAGCGGGGAGCTGTTTTTT.